The rows below give T cell receptor beta chains drawn from one sample of a study of blood T cells in healthy people across ages. One entry per CDR3 protein results from TCRdb running MiXCR on the 5' RACE reads. Found here are over 1,500,000 distinct CDR3 sequences, around 42% of them singletons; the top ten hold about 23%. Sequences were obtained from blood. These receptors all stem from a human donor in good health. Both conserved end residues are part of each CDR3. The D gene is left open where the match is weak. Rows may omit the clone size; those that give it use once, few, many or a size class.

d_call: NA; v_call: TRBV7-3; j_call: TRBJ2-1; clone_size: NA; cdr3_length: 15; cdr3_aa: CASSLRDNTYNEQFF; cdr3_nt: TGTGCCAGCAGCTTAAGGGACAATACGTACAATGAGCAGTTCTTC
d_call: NA; v_call: TRBV7-2; j_call: TRBJ2-6; clone_size: few; cdr3_length: 16; cdr3_aa: CASSSPGSRGANVLTF; cdr3_nt: TGTGCCAGCAGCTCCCCGGGCTCCCGGGGGGCCAACGTCCTGACTTTC
d_call: NA; v_call: TRBV14; j_call: TRBJ1-1; clone_size: once; cdr3_length: 15; cdr3_aa: CASSPTFGVDTEAFF; cdr3_nt: TGTGCCAGCAGCCCCACGTTTGGGGTGGACACTGAAGCTTTCTTT
d_call: TRBD2; v_call: TRBV4-1; j_call: TRBJ2-7; clone_size: NA; cdr3_length: 15; cdr3_aa: CASSQDPGLARERYF; cdr3_nt: TGCGCCAGCAGCCAAGATCCGGGACTAGCAAGGGAGCGGTACTTC
d_call: TRBD1; v_call: TRBV7-8; j_call: TRBJ2-1; clone_size: NA; cdr3_length: 17; cdr3_aa: CASSLRTGVSSYNEQFF; cdr3_nt: TGTGCCAGCAGCTTAAGGACAGGGGTGAGCTCCTACAATGAGCAGTTCTTC
d_call: TRBD2; v_call: TRBV6-5; j_call: TRBJ2-1; clone_size: NA; cdr3_length: 13; cdr3_aa: CASIRAGDNEQFF; cdr3_nt: TGTGCCAGCATCAGGGCGGGGGATAACGAGCAGTTCTTC
d_call: TRBD2; v_call: TRBV5-1; j_call: TRBJ2-7; clone_size: NA; cdr3_length: 15; cdr3_aa: CASSWVEAGGSEQYF; cdr3_nt: TGCGCCAGCAGCTGGGTAGAAGCGGGGGGAAGCGAGCAGTACTTC
d_call: TRBD2; v_call: TRBV20-1; j_call: TRBJ2-7; clone_size: NA; cdr3_length: 14; cdr3_aa: CSASAGGPSSEQYF; cdr3_nt: TGCAGTGCTAGCGCGGGGGGCCCCTCATCCGAGCAGTACTTC
d_call: TRBD2; v_call: TRBV29-1; j_call: TRBJ2-7; clone_size: few; cdr3_length: 14; cdr3_aa: CSVRGLAGDDEQYF; cdr3_nt: TGCAGCGTGAGAGGACTAGCGGGGGACGACGAGCAGTACTTC
d_call: TRBD2; v_call: TRBV7-2; j_call: TRBJ2-1; clone_size: few; cdr3_length: 17; cdr3_aa: CASSPRTSGTKGNEQFF; cdr3_nt: TGTGCCAGCAGCCCTAGGACTAGTGGGACGAAGGGGAATGAGCAGTTCTTC
d_call: TRBD1; v_call: TRBV7-8; j_call: TRBJ2-5; clone_size: NA; cdr3_length: 16; cdr3_aa: CACSPWDRGEQETQYF; cdr3_nt: TGTGCCTGCAGCCCATGGGACAGGGGCGAACAAGAGACCCAGTACTTC
d_call: NA; v_call: TRBV10-3; j_call: TRBJ1-2; clone_size: once; cdr3_length: 13; cdr3_aa: CAIGAGGRTDYTF; cdr3_nt: TGTGCCATCGGGGCCGGGGGGAGGACTGACTACACCTTC
d_call: NA; v_call: TRBV10-2; j_call: TRBJ2-7; clone_size: NA; cdr3_length: 14; cdr3_aa: CASSELEDLYEQYF; cdr3_nt: TGCGCCAGCAGTGAGTTGGAGGACTTATACGAGCAGTACTTC
d_call: TRBD1; v_call: TRBV12-3/TRBV12-4; j_call: TRBJ1-1; clone_size: NA; cdr3_length: 14; cdr3_aa: CASSLQGTTFEAFF; cdr3_nt: TGTGCCAGCAGTCTACAGGGGACTACCTTTGAAGCTTTCTTT
d_call: NA; v_call: TRBV12-3/TRBV12-4; j_call: TRBJ1-1; clone_size: few; cdr3_length: 13; cdr3_aa: CASSSPSRGLAFF; cdr3_nt: TGTGCCAGCAGTTCCCCCTCGCGAGGGTTAGCTTTCTTT
d_call: TRBD2; v_call: TRBV11-1; j_call: TRBJ2-1; clone_size: NA; cdr3_length: 15; cdr3_aa: CASSYLAGGSYEQFF; cdr3_nt: TGTGCCAGCAGCTACCTAGCGGGGGGCTCCTACGAGCAGTTCTTC
d_call: TRBD2; v_call: TRBV2; j_call: TRBJ2-7; clone_size: NA; cdr3_length: 14; cdr3_aa: CASSEEASGHEQYF; cdr3_nt: TGTGCCAGCAGTGAAGAGGCTAGCGGCCACGAGCAGTACTTC
d_call: NA; v_call: TRBV4-1; j_call: TRBJ2-7; clone_size: NA; cdr3_length: 18; cdr3_aa: CASSQVTGARGASYEQYF; cdr3_nt: TGCGCCAGCAGCCAAGTTACAGGGGCTAGGGGGGCCTCCTACGAGCAGTACTTC
d_call: TRBD2; v_call: TRBV5-1; j_call: TRBJ2-5; clone_size: few; cdr3_length: 15; cdr3_aa: CASGGVAGYQETQYF; cdr3_nt: TGCGCCAGCGGCGGCGTAGCGGGATATCAAGAGACCCAGTACTTC
d_call: NA; v_call: TRBV5-8; j_call: TRBJ1-4; clone_size: once; cdr3_length: 15; cdr3_aa: CASSERGVRDEKLFF; cdr3_nt: TGTGCCAGCAGCGAAAGGGGTGTAAGGGATGAAAAACTGTTTTTT
d_call: NA; v_call: TRBV20-1; j_call: TRBJ2-7; clone_size: few; cdr3_length: 14; cdr3_aa: CSATLSRPPYEQYF; cdr3_nt: TGCAGTGCTACTTTATCTAGGCCCCCCTACGAGCAGTACTTC
d_call: NA; v_call: TRBV20-1; j_call: TRBJ2-4; clone_size: NA; cdr3_length: 15; cdr3_aa: CSASVQGNSYNEQYF; cdr3_nt: TGCAGTGCTAGCGTTCAGGGGAACTCCTACAATGAGCAGTACTTC
d_call: TRBD2; v_call: TRBV28; j_call: TRBJ2-5; clone_size: NA; cdr3_length: 15; cdr3_aa: CASTNSGGLQETQYF; cdr3_nt: TGTGCCAGCACCAATAGCGGGGGGCTCCAAGAGACCCAGTACTTC
d_call: NA; v_call: TRBV7-2; j_call: TRBJ1-4; clone_size: NA; cdr3_length: 14; cdr3_aa: CASSLVVGEEKLFF; cdr3_nt: TGTGCCAGCAGCTTAGTAGTGGGAGAGGAAAAACTGTTTTTT
d_call: NA; v_call: TRBV18; j_call: TRBJ2-1; clone_size: NA; cdr3_length: 16; cdr3_aa: CASSRLQGSSYNEQFF; cdr3_nt: TGTGCCAGCTCACGTCTCCAGGGAAGCTCCTACAATGAGCAGTTCTTC
d_call: NA; v_call: TRBV20-1; j_call: TRBJ2-1; clone_size: few; cdr3_length: 14; cdr3_aa: CSAAGRLALNEQFF; cdr3_nt: TGCAGTGCCGCGGGGAGGCTAGCGTTGAATGAGCAGTTCTTC
d_call: NA; v_call: TRBV6-2/TRBV6-3; j_call: TRBJ1-2; clone_size: NA; cdr3_length: 18; cdr3_aa: CASSYSRDGGAPDYGYTF; cdr3_nt: TGTGCCAGCAGTTACTCCCGGGACGGTGGCGCGCCTGACTATGGCTACACCTTC
d_call: NA; v_call: TRBV6-2/TRBV6-3; j_call: TRBJ1-1; clone_size: few; cdr3_length: 14; cdr3_aa: CASRPGTFNTEAFF; cdr3_nt: TGTGCCAGCAGACCCGGGACATTTAACACTGAAGCTTTCTTT
d_call: NA; v_call: TRBV6-1; j_call: TRBJ2-1; clone_size: NA; cdr3_length: 14; cdr3_aa: CASSRVGAFDEQFF; cdr3_nt: TGTGCCAGCAGTAGGGTGGGGGCGTTCGATGAGCAGTTCTTC
d_call: NA; v_call: TRBV10-3; j_call: TRBJ1-2; clone_size: NA; cdr3_length: 15; cdr3_aa: CAINPVGVPNYGYTF; cdr3_nt: TGTGCCATCAACCCGGTAGGGGTACCTAACTATGGTTACACCTTC
d_call: NA; v_call: TRBV29-1; j_call: TRBJ2-1; clone_size: NA; cdr3_length: 15; cdr3_aa: CSVEQRGEGRNEQFF; cdr3_nt: TGCAGCGTTGAACAGAGGGGGGAGGGACGGAATGAGCAGTTCTTC
d_call: NA; v_call: TRBV7-2; j_call: TRBJ2-7; clone_size: NA; cdr3_length: 14; cdr3_aa: CASSWEDSSYEQYF; cdr3_nt: TGTGCCAGCAGCTGGGAGGACAGCTCCTACGAGCAGTACTTC
d_call: TRBD2; v_call: TRBV7-2; j_call: TRBJ2-3; clone_size: NA; cdr3_length: 16; cdr3_aa: CASSLQRDLGTDTQYF; cdr3_nt: TGTGCCAGCAGCCTTCAGCGGGACCTCGGCACAGATACGCAGTATTTT
d_call: NA; v_call: TRBV6-1; j_call: TRBJ1-2; clone_size: NA; cdr3_length: 13; cdr3_aa: CASRGNPNYGYTF; cdr3_nt: TGTGCCAGCAGAGGGAATCCTAACTATGGCTACACCTTC
d_call: TRBD2; v_call: TRBV29-1; j_call: TRBJ2-1; clone_size: NA; cdr3_length: 16; cdr3_aa: CSVEVGSSGVHNEQFF; cdr3_nt: TGCAGCGTTGAAGTAGGGTCTAGCGGGGTCCACAATGAGCAGTTCTTC
d_call: TRBD1; v_call: TRBV10-3; j_call: TRBJ2-7; clone_size: NA; cdr3_length: 13; cdr3_aa: CAISGTGSYEQYF; cdr3_nt: TGTGCCATCAGCGGGACAGGGAGCTACGAGCAGTACTTC
d_call: TRBD1; v_call: TRBV9; j_call: TRBJ1-1; clone_size: NA; cdr3_length: 15; cdr3_aa: CASSVAGGRNTEAFF; cdr3_nt: TGTGCCAGCAGCGTAGCAGGGGGCCGGAACACTGAAGCTTTCTTT
d_call: NA; v_call: TRBV6-5; j_call: TRBJ1-1; clone_size: once; cdr3_length: 13; cdr3_aa: CATGSTLNTEAFF; cdr3_nt: TGTGCTACAGGAAGCACGCTGAACACTGAAGCTTTCTTT
d_call: TRBD1; v_call: TRBV27; j_call: TRBJ1-4; clone_size: NA; cdr3_length: 15; cdr3_aa: CASSPTGNQAEKLFF; cdr3_nt: TGTGCCAGCAGTCCGACAGGGAATCAAGCCGAAAAACTGTTTTTT
d_call: NA; v_call: TRBV20-1; j_call: TRBJ1-2; clone_size: few; cdr3_length: 12; cdr3_aa: CSASARIYGYTF; cdr3_nt: TGCAGTGCTAGTGCCCGGATCTACGGCTACACCTTC
d_call: TRBD2; v_call: TRBV27; j_call: TRBJ2-2; clone_size: NA; cdr3_length: 17; cdr3_aa: CASSSPPGGGNTGELFF; cdr3_nt: TGTGCCAGCAGTTCCCCCCCTGGCGGGGGGAACACCGGGGAGCTGTTTTTT
d_call: NA; v_call: TRBV4-1; j_call: TRBJ2-7; clone_size: NA; cdr3_length: 17; cdr3_aa: CASSQEGGGAGTYEQYF; cdr3_nt: TGCGCCAGCAGCCAAGAAGGGGGTGGAGCGGGGACTTACGAGCAGTACTTC
d_call: TRBD2; v_call: TRBV2; j_call: TRBJ2-1; clone_size: NA; cdr3_length: 14; cdr3_aa: CASTRKRGGPEQFF; cdr3_nt: TGTGCCAGCACCCGCAAGCGGGGGGGGCCTGAGCAGTTCTTC
d_call: NA; v_call: TRBV20-1; j_call: TRBJ2-4; clone_size: NA; cdr3_length: 13; cdr3_aa: CSAKGWGKNIQYF; cdr3_nt: TGCAGTGCCAAGGGTTGGGGGAAAAACATTCAGTACTTC